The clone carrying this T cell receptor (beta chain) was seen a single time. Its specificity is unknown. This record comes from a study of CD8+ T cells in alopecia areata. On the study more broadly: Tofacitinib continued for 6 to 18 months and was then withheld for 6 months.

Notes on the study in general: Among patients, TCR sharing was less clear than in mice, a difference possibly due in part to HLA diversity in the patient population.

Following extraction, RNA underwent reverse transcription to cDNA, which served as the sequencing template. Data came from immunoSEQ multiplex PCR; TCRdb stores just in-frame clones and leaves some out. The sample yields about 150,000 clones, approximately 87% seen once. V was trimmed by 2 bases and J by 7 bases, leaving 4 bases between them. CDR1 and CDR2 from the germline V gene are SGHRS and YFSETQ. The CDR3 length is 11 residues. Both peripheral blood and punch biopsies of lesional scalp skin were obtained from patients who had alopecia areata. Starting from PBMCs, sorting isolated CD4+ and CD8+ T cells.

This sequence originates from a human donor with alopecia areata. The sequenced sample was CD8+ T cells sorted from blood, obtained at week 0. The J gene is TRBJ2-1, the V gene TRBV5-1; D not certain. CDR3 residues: CASSLGNEQFF. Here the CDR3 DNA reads TGCGCCAGCAGCTTAGGAAATGAGCAGTTCTTC.